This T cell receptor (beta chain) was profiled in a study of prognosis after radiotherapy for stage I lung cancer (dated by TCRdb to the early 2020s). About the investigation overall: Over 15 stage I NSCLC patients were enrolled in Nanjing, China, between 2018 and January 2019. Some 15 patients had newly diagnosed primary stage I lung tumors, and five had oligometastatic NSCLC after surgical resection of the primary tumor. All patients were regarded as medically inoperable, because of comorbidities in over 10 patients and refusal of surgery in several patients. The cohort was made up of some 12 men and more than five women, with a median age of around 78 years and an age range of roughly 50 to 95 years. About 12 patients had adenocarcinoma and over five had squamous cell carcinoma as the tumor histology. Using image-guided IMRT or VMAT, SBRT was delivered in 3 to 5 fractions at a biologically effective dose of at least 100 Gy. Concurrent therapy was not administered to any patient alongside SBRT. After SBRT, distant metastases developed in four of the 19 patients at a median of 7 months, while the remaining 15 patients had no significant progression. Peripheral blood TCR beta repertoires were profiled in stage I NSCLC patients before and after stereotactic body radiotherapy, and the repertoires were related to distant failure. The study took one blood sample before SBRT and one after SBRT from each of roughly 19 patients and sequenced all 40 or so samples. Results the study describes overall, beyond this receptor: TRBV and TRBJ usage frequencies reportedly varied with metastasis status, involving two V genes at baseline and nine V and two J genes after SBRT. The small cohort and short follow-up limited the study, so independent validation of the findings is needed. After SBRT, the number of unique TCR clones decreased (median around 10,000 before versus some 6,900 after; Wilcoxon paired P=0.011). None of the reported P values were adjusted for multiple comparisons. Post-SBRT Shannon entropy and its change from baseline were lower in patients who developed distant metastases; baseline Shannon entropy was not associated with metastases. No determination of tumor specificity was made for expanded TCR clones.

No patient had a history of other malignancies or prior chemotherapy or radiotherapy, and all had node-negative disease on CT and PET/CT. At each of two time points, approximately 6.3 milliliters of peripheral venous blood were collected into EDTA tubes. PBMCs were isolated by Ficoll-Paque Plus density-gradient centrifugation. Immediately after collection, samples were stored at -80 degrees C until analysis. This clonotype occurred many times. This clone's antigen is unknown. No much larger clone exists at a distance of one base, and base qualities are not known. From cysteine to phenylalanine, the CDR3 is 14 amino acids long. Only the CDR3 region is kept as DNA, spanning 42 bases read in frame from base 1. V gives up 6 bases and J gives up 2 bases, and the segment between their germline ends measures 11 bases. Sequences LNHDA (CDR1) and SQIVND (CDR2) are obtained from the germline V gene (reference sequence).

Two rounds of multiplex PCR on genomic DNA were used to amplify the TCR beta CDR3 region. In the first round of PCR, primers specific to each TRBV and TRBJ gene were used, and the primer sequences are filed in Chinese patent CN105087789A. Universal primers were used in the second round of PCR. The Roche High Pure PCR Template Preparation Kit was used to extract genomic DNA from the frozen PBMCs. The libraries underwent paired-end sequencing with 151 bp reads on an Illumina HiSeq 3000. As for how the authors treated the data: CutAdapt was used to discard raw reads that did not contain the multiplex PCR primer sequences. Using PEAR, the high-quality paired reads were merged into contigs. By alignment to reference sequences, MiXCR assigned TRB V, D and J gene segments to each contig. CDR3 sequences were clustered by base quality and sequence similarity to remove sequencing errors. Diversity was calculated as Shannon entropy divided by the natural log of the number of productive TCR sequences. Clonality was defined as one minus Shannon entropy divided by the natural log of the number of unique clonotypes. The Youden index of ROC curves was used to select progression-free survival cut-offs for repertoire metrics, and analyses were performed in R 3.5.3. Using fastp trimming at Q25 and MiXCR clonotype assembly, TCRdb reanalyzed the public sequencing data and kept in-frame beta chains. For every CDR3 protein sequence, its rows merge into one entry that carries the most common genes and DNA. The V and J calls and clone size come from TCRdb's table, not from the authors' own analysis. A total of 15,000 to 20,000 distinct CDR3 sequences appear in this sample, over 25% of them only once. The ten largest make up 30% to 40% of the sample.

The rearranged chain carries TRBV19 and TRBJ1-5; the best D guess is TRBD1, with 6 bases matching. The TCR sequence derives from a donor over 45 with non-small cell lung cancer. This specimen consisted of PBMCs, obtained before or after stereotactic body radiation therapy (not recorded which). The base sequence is TGTGCCAGTAGGGCGGACAGTCGCAATCAGCCCCAGCATTTT. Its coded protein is CASRADSRNQPQHF.